The 17 T cell receptor beta chains in this list originate from one sample, sequenced in a study of blood T cell repertoires in COVID-19. Sequenced by immunoSEQ multiplex PCR; TCRdb stores in-frame clones only, minus some. The sample lists about 300,000 clones; 65% to 85% were seen once. The sample comprised peripheral blood. All receptors come from a human donor with COVID-19, enrolled during active disease. The donor label of this sample is uncertain.

The chain carries TRBV5-5 and TRBJ1-5, with D possibly matching TRBD1 (6 bases). V lost 0 bases to trimming and J lost 5 bases, with 15 bases between them. The CDR3 is made up of 16 amino acids. The germline V gene encodes CDR1 SGHKS and CDR2 YYEKEE (reference sequence). CDR3 sequence (DNA): TGTGCCAGCAGCTTGGCAGGGGTTTTGGGCGATCAGCCCCAGCATTTT. It encodes CASSLAGVLGDQPQHF.

The chain employs TRBV4-1 and TRBJ2-1, with TRBD2 matching over 7 bases. J was trimmed by 1 base and V by 2 bases; bases with no gene match: 2. The CDR3 totals 15 residues. Germline CDR1 MGHRA, CDR2 YSYEKL. CDR3 nucleotide sequence: TGCGCCAGCAGCCAACGCGGGAGTTCCTACAATGAGCAGTTCTTC. This codes for CASSQRGSSYNEQFF.

The chain recombines TRBV29-1 with TRBJ2-2; 12 nucleotides align to TRBD2. The CDR3 consists of 16 residues. V trimming: 6 bases; J trimming: 2 bases; junction bases outside the gene matches: 7. Germline CDR1 is SQVTM and CDR2 is ANQGSEA. CDR3: CSVPTSGRFNTGELFF. The CDR3 region has the DNA TGCAGCGTACCAACTAGCGGGAGGTTTAACACCGGGGAGCTGTTTTTT.

The chain is built from TRBV6-5 and TRBJ1-2, with D uncertain. Germline V CDR1 and CDR2: MNHEY, SVGAGI. With 2 bases removed from V and 0 bases from J, the gap between germline ends came to 10 bases. The CDR3 consists of 15 residues. The CDR3 nucleotides read TGTGCCAGCAGTTACGAGGGAACTACTAACTATGGCTACACCTTC. It codes for CASSYEGTTNYGYTF.

The V gene is TRBV5-1, the J gene TRBJ2-7, with 7 bases lining up with TRBD1. The CDR3 consists of 15 residues. J gave up 2 bases and V 4 bases, and 9 bases lay outside the gene matches. Germline-derived CDR1 and CDR2 are SGHRS and YFSETQ. CDR3 nucleotide sequence: TGCGCCAGCAGCCAAGGGGACAGCCGAACCTACGAGCAGTACTTC. Its translation is CASSQGDSRTYEQYF.

J is TRBJ1-6 and V is TRBV14, with 7 positions matching TRBD1. There are 14 residues in the CDR3. Germline V gene data show CDR1 as SGHDN and CDR2 as FVKESK. V dropped 4 bases and J dropped 8; count of bases not matched to a gene: 5. CDR3 nucleotides: TGTGCCAGCAGCCGAGGACAGGCAGATTCACCCCTCCACTTT. Residues: CASSRGQADSPLHF.

This chain's CDR3 is CASSIEPSPGTEAFF. The CDR3 region has the DNA TGTGCCAGTAGTATAGAGCCTTCCCCGGGCACTGAAGCTTTCTTT. This chain connects TRBV19 to TRBJ1-1; D is ambiguous. This CDR3 region has 15 residues. Trimming cost V 0 bases and J 4 bases, with 12 bases left between them. The germline CDR1 and CDR2 sequences are LNHDA and SQIVND (reference sequence).

CDR3 sequence: CASSQLLRSGELFF. CDR3 DNA sequence: TGTGCCAGCAGCCAACTTCTTCGGAGCGGGGAGCTGTTTTTT. This chain connects TRBV9 to TRBJ2-2; D is undetermined. V lost 4 bases, J lost 7 bases, and 14 bases lay in between. The germline CDR1 and CDR2 sequences are SGDLS and YYNGEE. The CDR3 loop spans 14 amino acids.

The V and J genes are TRBV5-1 and TRBJ2-2; D may be TRBD2 (7 bases). CDR3 length equals 15 residues. Looked up from germline, CDR1 is SGHRS and CDR2 is YFSETQ. Trimming cost V 2 bases and J 4 bases, with 12 bases left between them. CDR3 sequence: CASSLTGGGTGELFF. CDR3 bases: TGCGCCAGCAGCTTAACGGGGGGCGGCACCGGGGAGCTGTTTTTT.

This sequence joins TRBV7-3 and TRBJ2-5; no reliable D call. The CDR3 is 12 residues long. Trimming removed 3 bases from V and 0 bases from J, with 2 bases in between. Germline lookup yields CDR1 SGHTA and CDR2 FQGTGA. CDR3 nucleotide sequence: TGTGCCAGCAGCTTTAACCAAGAGACCCAGTACTTC. Translation: CASSFNQETQYF.

The count of this clone is one. The chain couples TRBV11-1 to TRBJ2-1; TRBD1 might be the D (5 bases). With 1 base removed from V and 4 bases from J, the gap between germline ends came to 11 bases. Germline V gene data show CDR1 as SGHAT and CDR2 as FQDESV (reference sequence). CDR3 length equals 15 residues. CDR3 sequence: CASSLGGQGYNEQFF. The CDR3 coding sequence is TGTGCCAGCAGCTTAGGGGGCCAAGGGTACAATGAGCAGTTCTTC.

The genes are TRBV9 and TRBJ1-1; TRBD1 aligns across 7 bases. The germline gives CDR1 SGDLS, CDR2 YYNGEE. This CDR3 comprises 15 residues. Unmatched junction bases numbered 12, after V lost 4 bases and J lost 6 bases. CDR3 residues: CASSPREGGFPEAFF. The CDR3 bases are TGTGCCAGCAGCCCCCGTGAAGGGGGCTTTCCTGAAGCTTTCTTT.

This chain links TRBV7-3 with TRBJ1-1; 8 bases match TRBD1. After removal of 5 bases from V and 1 base from J, the junction contained 3 bases not matched to a gene. The CDR3 length is 14 residues. Germline CDR1 is SGHTA and CDR2 is FQGTGA. CDR3 residues: CASSATGANTEAFF. In nucleotides, the CDR3 is TGTGCCAGCAGCGCGACAGGGGCGAACACTGAAGCTTTCTTT.

The chain recombines TRBV29-1 with TRBJ1-3; D is ambiguous. Germline CDR1 SQVTM, CDR2 ANQGSEA. This CDR3 has 13 residues. V was pared by 3 bases and J by 4 bases, with 10 bases between. For the CDR3, the DNA is TGCAGCGTTGAGCCCACGGGAGGAAACACCATATATTTT. This encodes CSVEPTGGNTIYF.

This clone came up once. This chain connects TRBV9 to TRBJ1-2; D possibly corresponds to TRBD1 (6 bases). This CDR3 has 13 amino acids. The germline V gene has CDR1 SGDLS and CDR2 YYNGEE. Trimming shortened V by 2 bases and J by 8 bases, and 13 bases separated the two germline ends. The CDR3 sequence: CASSVGAFDGYTF. The CDR3 DNA follows: TGTGCCAGCAGCGTGGGGGCTTTCGACGGCTACACCTTC. Looking up the rest from reference TRBV9 and TRBJ1-2 gives the full variable domain: DSGVTQTPKHLITATGQRVTLRCSPRSGDLSVYWYQQSLDQGLQFLIQYYNGEERAKGNILERFSAQQFPDLHSELNLSSLELGDSALYFCASSVGAFDGYTFGSGTRLTVV.

This clone occurred once. This chain links TRBV6-5 with TRBJ1-1, with D possibly TRBD1 on 5 matching bases. V lost 7 bases to trimming and J lost 6 bases, with 21 bases between them. Germline V CDR1 and CDR2: MNHEY, SVGAGI. There are 15 residues in the CDR3. The CDR3 DNA reads TGTGCCAGCACCAAAAGACGGACACAGTACGCTGAAGCTTTCTTT. It codes for CASTKRRTQYAEAFF.

CDR3 DNA: TGTGCCAGTAGTATATTTTGGGACTCAACGGATACGCAGTATTTT. This encodes CASSIFWDSTDTQYF. The chain is built from TRBV19 and TRBJ2-3; TRBD2 is a possible D gene (6 bases). The CDR3 sequence is 15 residues long. The V and J ends lost 2 bases and 6 bases respectively, with 15 bases between them. The germline V gene encodes CDR1 LNHDA and CDR2 SQIVND (reference sequence).